This passage covers 25 T cell receptor beta chains from one sample sequenced in a study of blood T cell repertoires in COVID-19. Here immunoSEQ multiplex PCR was the method, and the copy in TCRdb shows in-frame clones only, minus some. The data show more than 9,500 clones, with 65% to 80% seen just once and 9.5% to 13% held by the top ten. The sequencing input was peripheral blood. The receptors come from a man aged 55-75 years with COVID-19, enrolled during active disease.

The genes are TRBV5-1 and TRBJ2-3; TRBD2 matches at 12 bases. The ends lost 0 bases at V and 6 bases at J; junction bases unmatched: 5. The CDR3 extends over 16 amino acids. In germline, CDR1 is SGHRS, CDR2 YFSETQ. The chain's CDR3 is CASSLVLAGGPDTQYF. The CDR3 DNA reads TGCGCCAGCAGCTTGGTTCTAGCGGGGGGGCCCGATACGCAGTATTTT.

This chain connects TRBV11-3 to TRBJ2-5, with a tentative D call TRBD2 (6 bases). V dropped 3 bases and J dropped 5 bases, with 10 bases sitting between them. Germline V gene lookup returns CDR1 SGHNT and CDR2 YENEEA. The CDR3 is made up of 13 amino acids. For the CDR3, the DNA is TGTGCCAGCAGCTTCTCGGAGGGCGAGACCCAGTACTTC. Encoded protein: CASSFSEGETQYF.

The chain is built from TRBV2 and TRBJ2-1; 10 positions agree with TRBD1. This CDR3 has 15 residues. Germline V gives CDR1 SNHLY, CDR2 FYNNEI. Losses at the gene ends were 5 bases for V and 4 bases for J; bases not matched to a gene: 5. Here the CDR3 reads CASSSGTGAYNEQFF. The CDR3 coding sequence is TGTGCCAGCAGTTCCGGGACAGGGGCTTACAATGAGCAGTTCTTC. Full variable domain (missing parts from reference TRBV2 and TRBJ2-1): EPEVTQTPSHQVTQMGQEVILRCVPISNHLYFYWYRQILGQKVEFLVSFYNNEISEKSEIFDDQFSVERPDGSNFTLKIRSTKLEDSAMYFCASSSGTGAYNEQFFGPGTRLTVL.

The table lists this clone with a count of one. V usage is TRBV7-8 and J usage is TRBJ1-4; TRBD1 matches at 7 bases. Germline V gives CDR1 SGHVS, CDR2 FQNEAQ. The V gene end was trimmed by 4 bases and the J gene end by 6 bases; junction bases not matched to a gene: 8. The CDR3 sequence is 15 residues long. CDR3 region: CASSSRQGPYEKLFF. CDR3 sequence (DNA): TGTGCCAGCAGCTCCCGACAGGGCCCCTATGAAAAACTGTTTTTT.

This rearrangement joins TRBV30 to TRBJ1-6, with 7 nucleotides matching TRBD1. Germline trimming cut 0 bases from V and 0 bases from J; bases unmatched to any gene: 11. The germline V gene has CDR1 GTSNPN and CDR2 SVGIG (reference sequence). CDR3 length: 19 amino acids. This CDR3 reads CAWSVRRTGRVSYNSPLHF. The CDR3, as DNA: TGTGCCTGGAGTGTACGTCGGACAGGACGGGTCTCCTATAATTCACCCCTCCACTTT.

This chain links TRBV19 with TRBJ2-1; 7 bases map to TRBD2. This CDR3 has 15 residues. The germline V gene encodes CDR1 LNHDA and CDR2 SQIVND (reference sequence). After removal of 6 bases from V and 1 base from J, the junction contained 6 bases not matched to a gene. The CDR3 nucleotides read TGTGCCAGTAGGGGGAGCGGGAAGTCCTACAATGAGCAGTTCTTC. Encoded protein: CASRGSGKSYNEQFF.

The rearrangement links TRBV14 to TRBJ2-3; D is perhaps TRBD2 (5 bases). The CDR3 extends over 15 amino acids. Trimming left V 3 bases short and J 4 bases short, with 14 bases between. CDR1 SGHDN and CDR2 FVKESK come from the germline V gene. In nucleotides, the CDR3 is TGTGCCAGCAGCCATTACTACAGCGGCGCAGATACGCAGTATTTT. Translated, it gives CASSHYYSGADTQYF.

The chain employs TRBV2 and TRBJ1-1, with D maybe TRBD1 (6 bases). Trimming took 6 bases from V and 4 from J, leaving 12 bases between them. The CDR3 has 13 residues. The germline gives CDR1 SNHLY, CDR2 FYNNEI. The CDR3 DNA reads as TGTGCCAGCAGCGGGGGGCGGCTCACTGAAGCTTTCTTT. Translated, it gives CASSGGRLTEAFF.

V is TRBV10-3 and J is TRBJ2-1; 7 nucleotides line up with TRBD2. CDR1 is ENHRY, CDR2 SYGVKD, per germline. With V trimmed by 1 base and J by 1 base, 4 bases remained unmatched. CDR3 length equals 16 residues. CDR3 region: CAISEFQRGSYNEQFF. CDR3 sequence (DNA): TGTGCCATCAGTGAGTTTCAGCGGGGATCCTACAATGAGCAGTTCTTC.

This CDR3 reads CASSPTGGPTDTQYF. The CDR3 DNA is TGTGCCAGCTCACCGACGGGGGGGCCGACGGATACGCAGTATTTT. The chain is built from TRBV18 and TRBJ2-3, with 8 positions matching TRBD2. Germline V gene data show CDR1 as KGHSH and CDR2 as LQKENI. V shed 3 bases and J 6 bases; nucleotides not matched to a gene: 8. The CDR3 extends over 15 amino acids.

J is TRBJ2-1 and V is TRBV11-3; 7 bases fit TRBD2. Germline lookup yields CDR1 SGHNT and CDR2 YENEEA. The CDR3 is made up of 14 amino acids. Trimming cost V 3 bases and J 2 bases; bases outside gene matches: 1. The CDR3 DNA is TGTGCCAGCAGCTTCGGGGGGACCTACAATGAGCAGTTCTTC. Translating gives CASSFGGTYNEQFF.

The chain employs TRBV2 and TRBJ1-2; the match to TRBD1 covers 7 bases. V lost 6 bases to trimming and J lost 7 bases; unmatched junction nucleotides: 14. The CDR3 is 15 residues long. Germline CDR1 reads SNHLY; CDR2 reads FYNNEI. The CDR3 region is CASRTSATGSIGYTF. The CDR3 nucleotides read TGTGCCAGCAGGACCTCCGCGACAGGGTCGATTGGCTACACCTTC. Using reference TRBV2 and TRBJ1-2 for the parts outside the CDR3, the full variable domain is EPEVTQTPSHQVTQMGQEVILRCVPISNHLYFYWYRQILGQKVEFLVSFYNNEISEKSEIFDDQFSVERPDGSNFTLKIRSTKLEDSAMYFCASRTSATGSIGYTFGSGTRLTVV.

The V and J genes are TRBV24-1 and TRBJ2-2, with D perhaps matching TRBD2 (6 bases). V was clipped by 5 bases and J by 1 base, with 10 bases between them. CDR1 is KGHDR and CDR2 is SFDVKD in the germline V gene. The CDR3 is made up of 15 amino acids. In nucleotides, the CDR3 is TGTGCCACCAGTGTCCTGGAGGGGAACACCGGGGAGCTGTTTTTT. Translation gives CATSVLEGNTGELFF.

By sample share, this clone is large. The chain carries TRBV10-3 and TRBJ2-2; 7 bases map to TRBD2. Germline V lookup: CDR1 ENHRY, CDR2 SYGVKD. V lost 4 bases, J lost 4 bases, and 12 bases stayed unmatched. The CDR3 contains 17 residues. The CDR3 nucleotides read TGTGCCATCAGTGCCAACATGGGAGGGGTTACCACCGGGGAGCTGTTTTTT. Its translation: CAISANMGGVTTGELFF.

This clone was found a few times. This chain connects TRBV27 to TRBJ2-1, with 12 bases that match TRBD2. Germline V gene sequence: CDR1 MNHEY, CDR2 SMNVEV (reference sequence). Unmatched junction bases numbered 7, after V lost 1 base and J lost 3 bases. The CDR3 contains 18 residues. CDR3: CASSLFGLAGTYYNEQFF. The CDR3 DNA sequence: TGTGCCAGCAGTTTATTCGGACTAGCGGGGACGTACTACAATGAGCAGTTCTTC.

This clone came up a few times. The CDR3 loop reads CASSRTGRNQPQHF. Written as DNA, the CDR3 is TGTGCCAGCAGCCGGACAGGGAGGAATCAGCCCCAGCATTTT. The rearrangement links TRBV6-5 to TRBJ1-5; 8 bases are shared with TRBD1. J lost 4 bases, V lost 6 bases, and 5 bases had no gene match. The CDR3 sequence is 14 residues long. CDR1 is MNHEY, CDR2 SVGAGI, per germline.

The gene calls are TRBV7-3 and TRBJ1-2; D is perhaps TRBD1 (6 bases). Trimming pared 0 bases from V and 7 bases from J, leaving 15 bases between. The CDR3 extends over 15 amino acids. Germline loops: CDR1 SGHTA, CDR2 FQGTGA. The CDR3 DNA follows: TGTGCCAGCAGCTTAACGTCGTCAGGGGAGCTTGGCTACACCTTC. It codes for CASSLTSSGELGYTF.

This chain uses TRBV9 with TRBJ2-1, with TRBD2 matching over 11 bases. Germline CDR1 is SGDLS and CDR2 is YYNGEE. The junction had 6 bases not matched to a gene; V was cut back by 4 bases and J by 6 bases. This CDR3 comprises 15 residues. The CDR3 sequence: CASSLLAGVVNEQFF. The CDR3, as DNA: TGTGCCAGCAGCTTACTAGCGGGAGTTGTCAATGAGCAGTTCTTC.

This chain connects TRBV14 to TRBJ2-7, with D possibly matching TRBD1 (5 bases). The CDR3 sequence is 15 residues long. Trimming took off 1 base at V and 2 bases at J, with 12 bases between the two ends. Germline CDR1 SGHDN, CDR2 FVKESK. CDR3 nucleotide sequence: TGTGCCAGCAGCCAAGTGGCAGGGCCCGCCTACGAGCAGTACTTC. Its translation is CASSQVAGPAYEQYF.

The table lists this clone with a few counts. This chain connects TRBV24-1 to TRBJ1-2; TRBD1 matches at 8 bases. J lost 3 bases, V lost 5 bases, and 4 bases had no gene match. Germline values: CDR1 KGHDR, CDR2 SFDVKD. CDR3 length equals 14 residues. CDR3 residues: CATSAQGADYGYTF. The CDR3 nucleotides read TGTGCCACCAGTGCCCAGGGGGCGGACTATGGCTACACCTTC.

There are a few counts of this clone. This chain uses TRBV5-8 with TRBJ2-1; D perhaps matches TRBD2 (6 bases). The CDR3 loop spans 15 amino acids. The germline V gene has CDR1 SGHTS and CDR2 YDEGEE. V lost 1 base, J lost 9 bases, and 17 bases lay in between. The CDR3 DNA reads as TGTGCCAGCAGCTTGAGGCTAGCGTGGGGCGGTGAGCAGTTCTTC. Its protein is CASSLRLAWGGEQFF.

The chain recombines TRBV7-2 with TRBJ2-2; no reliable D call. V lost 1 base and J lost 5, with 8 bases in between. The CDR3 extends over 14 amino acids. Germline lookup yields CDR1 SGHTA and CDR2 FQGNSA. This CDR3 is CASSLGLRTGELFF. CDR3 DNA sequence: TGTGCCAGCAGCTTAGGGTTGCGAACCGGGGAGCTGTTTTTT. The complete variable domain, with remaining parts taken from reference TRBV7-2 and TRBJ2-2, reads GAGVSQSPSNKVTEKGKDVELRCDPISGHTALYWYRQSLGQGLEFLIYFQGNSAPDKSGLPSDRFSAERTGGSVSTLTIQRTQQEDSAVYLCASSLGLRTGELFFGEGSRLTVL.

This clone was counted once. The V call is TRBV7-9, the J call TRBJ1-4; D uncertain. The CDR3 loop spans 14 amino acids. Trimming shortened V by 4 bases and J by 8 bases, and 14 bases separated the two germline ends. Germline V lookup: CDR1 SEHNR, CDR2 FQNEAQ (reference sequence). The CDR3 here is CASSWLREEEKLFF. The CDR3 DNA is TGTGCCAGCAGCTGGTTGAGGGAAGAGGAAAAACTGTTTTTT. The full variable domain, its missing parts supplied by reference TRBV7-9 and TRBJ1-4, is DTGVSQNPRHKITKRGQNVTFRCDPISEHNRLYWYRQTLGQGPEFLTYFQNEAQLEKSRLLSDRFSAERPKGSFSTLEIQRTEQGDSAMYLCASSWLREEEKLFFGSGTQLSVL.

The gene calls are TRBV4-1 and TRBJ1-1; a possible D gene is TRBD1 (6 bases). V dropped 1 base and J dropped 2 bases, with 11 bases sitting between them. CDR3 size: 15 residues. Germline lookup yields CDR1 MGHRA and CDR2 YSYEKL. The CDR3 loop is CASSQGYRVNTEAFF. CDR3 DNA sequence: TGCGCCAGCAGCCAAGGATACAGGGTTAACACTGAAGCTTTCTTT.

The gene calls are TRBV19 and TRBJ1-3; the D is unclear. V dropped 3 bases and J dropped 0 bases, with 12 bases sitting between them. The CDR3 runs to 16 residues. Germline V gene data show CDR1 as LNHDA and CDR2 as SQIVND (reference sequence). CDR3 region: CASSIFSGISGNTIYF. Written as DNA, the CDR3 is TGTGCCAGTAGTATTTTTAGCGGTATCTCTGGAAACACCATATATTTT.